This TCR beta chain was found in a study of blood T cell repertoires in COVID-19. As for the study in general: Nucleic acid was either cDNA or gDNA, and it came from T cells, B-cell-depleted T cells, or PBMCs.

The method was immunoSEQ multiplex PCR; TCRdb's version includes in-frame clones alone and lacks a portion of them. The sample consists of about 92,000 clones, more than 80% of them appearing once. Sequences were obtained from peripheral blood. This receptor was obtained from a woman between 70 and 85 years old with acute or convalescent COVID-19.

CDR3 coding DNA: TGTGCCAGCAGCTGGGACAGTGGGACTGAAGCTTTCTTT. Translating gives CASSWDSGTEAFF. The chain joins TRBV7-3 to TRBJ1-1; 7 bases agree with TRBD1. CDR1 is SGHTA, CDR2 FQGTGA, per germline. V was pared by 4 bases and J by 5 bases, with 4 bases of the junction left unmatched. CDR3 length: 13 amino acids.